Listed below are T cell receptor beta chains from one sample, sequenced in a study of read filtering for tumor transcriptome and immune sequencing. TCRdb recomputed calls from the reads with MiXCR, one row per CDR3 protein. The sample gives tens of thousands of distinct CDR3 sequences, 13% to 15% of which show up once; less than 7% is in the top ten. Sequenced input: a population of CD138-negative cells sorted from bone marrow. The receptors come from a donor aged 40 or older with multiple myeloma. CDR3s include the opening cysteine and the closing phenylalanine or tryptophan. D genes are given only for firm matches. Size is stated for part of the rows, as once, few or many counts, or as a class when the clone is expanded.

TGTGCCAGCAGCCAGGGCCTACAGGATGCTAACACTGAAGCTTTCTTT	CASSQGLQDANTEAFF	TRBV3-1	TRBJ1-1	.	many
TGTGCCAGCAGCGGAGCCGGGACAGGGGGTTACGAGCAGTACTTC	CASSGAGTGGYEQYF	TRBV7-8	TRBJ2-7	TRBD1	many
TGTGCCAGCAGTGAGGCGACAGGGAGTCATCAGCCCCAGCATTTT	CASSEATGSHQPQHF	TRBV6-1	TRBJ1-5	TRBD1	many
TGCAGTGCTAGCGCTACGGGGCGGTCGAACACTGAAGCTTTCTTT	CSASATGRSNTEAFF	TRBV20-1	TRBJ1-1	.	many
TGTGCCAGCTCACCCGACCGCGATCAGCCCCAGCATTTT	CASSPDRDQPQHF	TRBV18	TRBJ1-5	.	many
TGCGCCAGCAGCTTGGGGATAGCAACGAACACTGAAGCTTTCTTT	CASSLGIATNTEAFF	TRBV5-1	TRBJ1-1	.	many
TGTGCCTGGAGTGTCGGGGATCGCTACACCTTC	CAWSVGDRYTF	TRBV30	TRBJ1-2	.	many
TGTGCCAGCAGCTCCCGGGACAGGGGGCGAGAGACCCAGTACTTC	CASSSRDRGRETQYF	TRBV7-9	TRBJ2-5	TRBD1	many
TGTGCCAGCAGACCCTACAATGAGCAGTTCTTC	CASRPYNEQFF	TRBV2	TRBJ2-1	.	many
TGTGCCAGCAGCGAGGGGGACAGCCGGGAGACCCAGTACTTC	CASSEGDSRETQYF	TRBV5-5	TRBJ2-5	TRBD1	many
TGTGCCATCAGGGACCCTCATTCGATTGAAACTTTCTTT	CAIRDPHSIETFF	TRBV10-3	TRBJ1-1	.	.
TGTGCCAGCAGCCGACAGGGTGGCAATCAGCCCCAGCATTTT	CASSRQGGNQPQHF	TRBV7-9	TRBJ1-5	TRBD1	many
TGTGCCAGCAGTTACTCGAGTAATAAAAATGAGCAGTTCTTC	CASSYSSNKNEQFF	TRBV6-2/TRBV6-3	TRBJ2-1	.	many
TGTGCCAGCAGTGAAAGTCAAAGTGGGGATACGCAGTATTTT	CASSESQSGDTQYF	TRBV25-1	TRBJ2-3	.	few
TGTGCCAGTAGTATCCCTAGCAGGAGAAGCACCGGGGAGCTGTTTTTT	CASSIPSRRSTGELFF	TRBV19	TRBJ2-2	.	.
TGTGCCAGCAGTACCAATAGACTAGCGCTCAAGAGGGACAATGAGCAGTTCTTC	CASSTNRLALKRDNEQFF	TRBV27	TRBJ2-1	TRBD2	.
TGTGCCAGCAGCAGCAATAGCAATCAGCCCCAGCATTTT	CASSSNSNQPQHF	TRBV6-2/TRBV6-3	TRBJ1-5	.	many
TGCGCCATCTCGTATGGCACCCGCTACGGTGAAGCTTTCTTT	CAISYGTRYGEAFF	TRBV10-2	TRBJ1-1	.	many
TGTGCCAGCAGTGTGTCAAGGGAGGCTTTCTTT	CASSVSREAFF	TRBV12-3/TRBV12-4	TRBJ1-1	.	.
TGCAGCGTCCGACAGTTTAACACTGAAGCTTTCTTT	CSVRQFNTEAFF	TRBV29-1	TRBJ1-1	.	.
TGCGCCAGCAGCTGGCAGGGGGGGAGCACTGAAGCTTTCTTT	CASSWQGGSTEAFF	TRBV5-1	TRBJ1-1	TRBD1	many
TGCGCCAGCAGCTTGGTATCTGGAACCATTTCCTACGAGCAGTACTTC	CASSLVSGTISYEQYF	TRBV5-1	TRBJ2-7	.	many